Presented here are 27 T cell receptor beta chains from one specimen sequenced in a study of T cell responses to AZD1222 COVID-19 vaccine. TCRdb's copy holds only in-frame clones and misses some; the assay was immunoSEQ multiplex PCR. The table has around 130,000 clones, over 85% seen once. The sequencing used peripheral blood, collected on day 0 of AZD1222 vaccination. These receptors were obtained from an adult in good health.

The chain employs TRBV30 and TRBJ2-7; 7 bases line up with TRBD2. V lost 2 bases to trimming and J lost 0 bases; unmatched junction nucleotides: 4. CDR1 is GTSNPN, CDR2 SVGIG, per germline (reference sequence). The CDR3 length is 14 residues. CDR3 nucleotides: TGTGCCTGGAGTAAGGGCGGGAGCTCCTACGAGCAGTACTTC. Its protein product is CAWSKGGSSYEQYF.

This rearrangement joins TRBV12-3 or TRBV12-4 to TRBJ1-5; D ambiguous. The CDR3 covers 13 residues. The germline V and J ends were trimmed by 6 bases and 1 base, with 7 bases remaining between them. This CDR3 is CASRGQSNQPQHF. CDR3 nucleotides: TGTGCCAGCAGGGGCCAGAGCAATCAGCCCCAGCATTTT.

In DNA form, the CDR3 reads TGTGCCAGCAGTTTGGTGAATGAGCAGTTCTTC. It specifies CASSLVNEQFF. The chain links TRBV12-3 or TRBV12-4 to TRBJ2-1; D remains ambiguous. V gave up 3 bases and J gave up 7 bases, with 4 bases separating them. This CDR3 spans 11 amino acids.

The CDR3 reads CASSILPGSGNTIYF. The DNA of the CDR3 is TGTGCCAGTAGTATTCTCCCAGGGTCTGGAAACACCATATATTTT. The chain couples TRBV19 to TRBJ1-3, with D tentatively TRBD1 (5 bases). The CDR3 is 15 amino acids. Germline lookup yields CDR1 LNHDA and CDR2 SQIVND (reference sequence). Trimming removed 3 bases from V and 1 base from J, with 10 bases in between.

The rearrangement uses TRBV7-2 and TRBJ2-7; D not certain. This CDR3 region has 15 residues. The ends were cut back, 5 bases at V and 0 bases at J, with 14 bases in the middle. The germline gives CDR1 SGHTA, CDR2 FQGNSA. This CDR3 reads CASSDRAQSSYEQYF. The CDR3, as DNA: TGTGCCAGCAGCGACCGGGCCCAGAGCTCCTACGAGCAGTACTTC.

The chain links TRBV28 to TRBJ1-1, with 7 positions matching TRBD1. CDR3 length: 10 residues. The junction had 2 bases not matched to a gene; V was cut back by 11 bases and J by 5 bases. The germline gives CDR1 MDHEN, CDR2 SYDVKM. Here the CDR3 reads CAVQGTEAFF. The CDR3 nucleotides read TGTGCCGTACAGGGGACTGAAGCTTTCTTT.

The chain is built from TRBV7-2 and TRBJ2-1; unclear D gene. CDR3 length: 13 residues. Germline CDR1 is SGHTA and CDR2 is FQGNSA. Trimming removed 5 bases from V and 9 bases from J, with 14 bases in between. The CDR3, as DNA: TGTGCCAGCAGCCCCAGTGGGGTTGGTGAGCAGTTCTTC. Amino acids: CASSPSGVGEQFF.

This chain links TRBV11-2 with TRBJ1-2; weak D call: TRBD1 (6 bases). The CDR3 consists of 15 residues. Trimming took off 5 bases at V and 8 bases at J, with 21 bases between the two ends. Germline V gene lookup returns CDR1 SGHAT and CDR2 FQNNGV. The CDR3 loop reads CASSPSTGMLSGYTF. CDR3 DNA sequence: TGTGCCAGCAGCCCCTCTACAGGGATGTTAAGCGGCTACACCTTC.

V is TRBV6-2 or TRBV6-3 and J is TRBJ1-1; a possible D gene is TRBD1 (6 bases). The CDR3 has 13 residues. Trimming left V 6 bases short and J 6 bases short, with 14 bases between. The germline V gene encodes CDR1 MNHEY and CDR2 SVGEGT. This chain's CDR3 is CASRYRGASEAFF. The CDR3 nucleotides read TGTGCCAGCAGGTACCGGGGGGCTTCTGAAGCTTTCTTT.

A single count supports this clone. The J gene is TRBJ2-7, the V gene TRBV7-6; D tentatively reads TRBD1 or TRBD2 (5 bases each). CDR1 and CDR2 from the germline V gene are SGHVS and FNYEAQ. V dropped 5 bases and J dropped 7 bases, with 15 bases sitting between them. CDR3 length: 13 residues. The CDR3 loop is CASSEPGAGEQYF. CDR3 coding DNA: TGTGCCAGCAGCGAACCCGGGGCCGGGGAGCAGTACTTC.

The CDR3: CASSEAVTTEAFF. CDR3 bases: TGTGCCAGCAGCGAAGCGGTGACCACTGAAGCTTTCTTT. The V gene is TRBV7-9, the J gene TRBJ1-1; no clear D gene. Germline loops: CDR1 SEHNR, CDR2 FQNEAQ (reference sequence). The CDR3 covers 13 residues. V was cut by 5 bases and J by 4 bases, with 11 bases left in between.

As regards this clone: The junction shows a germline mismatch at one end, possibly a read error. The J gene is TRBJ2-7, the V gene TRBV7-9; D remains ambiguous. Germline assignment: CDR1 SEHNR and CDR2 FQNEAQ (reference sequence). The CDR3 contains 12 residues. This CDR3 reads CASSKSATGRIF. Written as DNA, the CDR3 is TGTGCCAGCAGCAAGTCCGCCACCGGACGTATCTTC.

This chain joins TRBV5-1 and TRBJ2-7, with 8 positions matching TRBD1. The CDR3 sequence is 15 residues long. CDR1 and CDR2 from the germline V gene are SGHRS and YFSETQ. The ends lost 0 bases at V and 6 bases at J; junction bases unmatched: 8. Here the CDR3 DNA reads TGCGCCAGCAGCTTGGGACAGGGGCCCTGGGGCGAGCAGTACTTC. Protein: CASSLGQGPWGEQYF. Based on the CDR3 plus reference TRBV5-1 and TRBJ2-7, the full variable domain is KAGVTQTPRYLIKTRGQQVTLSCSPISGHRSVSWYQQTPGQGLQFLFEYFSETQRNKGNFPGRFSGRQFSNSRSEMNVSTLELGDSALYLCASSLGQGPWGEQYFGPGTRLTVT.

This clone appeared a few times. The CDR3 region has the DNA TGTGCCAGCAGCTTAGGGACTAGCGGGAGGGCAGGGGAGCAGTACTTC. It yields the protein CASSLGTSGRAGEQYF. The chain couples TRBV7-2 to TRBJ2-7, with TRBD2 matching over 15 bases. Germline values: CDR1 SGHTA, CDR2 FQGNSA. V lost 1 base, J lost 7 bases, and 5 bases stayed unmatched. This CDR3 is built from 16 residues.

Only one count was recorded for this clone. The chain uses TRBV28 and TRBJ2-1; TRBD2 agrees at 12 bases. Germline lookup yields CDR1 MDHEN and CDR2 SYDVKM. With 10 bases clipped from V and 4 bases from J, the junction kept 5 bases outside the gene matches. The CDR3 is 14 amino acids. The CDR3 DNA reads TGTGCCATCACGACTAGCGGGAGATACAATGAGCAGTTCTTC. Residues: CAITTSGRYNEQFF.

The CDR3 protein is CASSMIWVNRYYGYTF. The CDR3 DNA follows: TGTGCCAGTAGTATGATATGGGTCAATCGGTACTATGGCTACACCTTC. This chain uses TRBV19 with TRBJ1-2, with D uncertain. The V gene lost 3 bases and the J gene lost 3 bases, with 17 bases spanning the gap. The CDR3 consists of 16 residues. The germline V gene encodes CDR1 LNHDA and CDR2 SQIVND (reference sequence).

This chain connects TRBV2 to TRBJ1-3; D is ambiguous. Germline CDR1 and CDR2: SNHLY and FYNNEI. V was shortened by 1 base and J by 2 bases, with 9 bases between the two germline ends. This CDR3 contains 15 residues. The CDR3 protein is CASSEGRRTGNTIYF. In DNA form, the CDR3 reads TGTGCCAGCAGTGAAGGCAGGAGGACTGGAAACACCATATATTTT.

The chain uses TRBV27 and TRBJ2-7; D perhaps matches TRBD1 (6 bases). Trimming removed 2 bases at V and 4 bases at J, with 15 bases between. The CDR3 runs to 15 residues. Per the germline V gene, CDR1 is MNHEY and CDR2 is SMNVEV (reference sequence). The CDR3 DNA sequence: TGTGCCAGCAGTTTACTTACAGGGAATGAGTACGAGCAGTACTTC. It codes for CASSLLTGNEYEQYF.

The chain carries TRBV19 and TRBJ2-1, with 8 nucleotides matching TRBD2. The CDR3 is 14 amino acids. Germline CDR1 LNHDA, CDR2 SQIVND (reference sequence). V lost 8 bases to trimming and J lost 7 bases; unmatched junction nucleotides: 10. The CDR3 DNA reads as TGTGCCAGTCAGAGCAAGCGGGGGACTAATGAGCAGTTCTTC. Amino acid sequence: CASQSKRGTNEQFF.

This chain connects TRBV30 to TRBJ1-1; 8 bases are a match to TRBD1. The CDR3 has 13 amino acids. Germline trimming cut 3 bases from V and 4 bases from J; bases unmatched to any gene: 4. From germline, CDR1 is GTSNPN and CDR2 SVGIG (reference sequence). The DNA for the CDR3 is TGTGCCTGGAGAAGGACAGGGACCACTGAAGCTTTCTTT. Amino acid sequence: CAWRRTGTTEAFF.

This chain joins TRBV10-2 and TRBJ2-2; D possibly corresponds to TRBD1 (5 bases). This CDR3 contains 16 residues. The germline V and J ends were trimmed by 1 base and 0 bases, with 9 bases remaining between them. Germline-derived CDR1 and CDR2 are WSHSY and SAAADI. CDR3 sequence reads: CASSELGLPNTGELFF. The DNA of the CDR3 is TGCGCCAGCAGTGAGTTGGGGCTCCCGAACACCGGGGAGCTGTTTTTT.

The chain uses TRBV4-2 and TRBJ2-2; TRBD2 might be the D (6 bases). Germline V lookup: CDR1 LGHNA, CDR2 YNFKEQ. Between the trimmed V and J ends, which lost 0 bases and 3 bases, there was a span of 14 bases. The CDR3 covers 17 residues. CDR3 residues: CASSQDFRDLHTGELFF. CDR3 nucleotide sequence: TGTGCCAGCAGCCAAGATTTTCGGGACTTACACACCGGGGAGCTGTTTTTT.

The rearrangement uses TRBV2 and TRBJ2-7, with D possibly being TRBD2 (5 bases). The CDR3 spans 15 residues. Germline assignment: CDR1 SNHLY and CDR2 FYNNEI. V dropped 0 bases and J dropped 2 bases, with 11 bases sitting between them. Written as DNA, the CDR3 is TGTGCCAGCAGTGAAGCGCTCACTAGACCCTACGAGCAGTACTTC. Protein product: CASSEALTRPYEQYF.

The chain links TRBV27 to TRBJ1-6; perhaps TRBD1 as D (6 bases). CDR3 size: 16 residues. Trimming shortened V by 5 bases and J by 0 bases, and 11 bases separated the two germline ends. CDR1 and CDR2 from the germline V gene are MNHEY and SMNVEV (reference sequence). In nucleotides, the CDR3 is TGTGCCAGCAGTCCCGACAGGAGCTCCTATAATTCACCCCTCCACTTT. Translation gives CASSPDRSSYNSPLHF.

This clone was picked up one time. The chain joins TRBV9 to TRBJ1-6; D ambiguous. CDR1 and CDR2 (germline): SGDLS, YYNGEE. This CDR3 spans 14 amino acids. Trimming left V 2 bases short and J 5 bases short, with 8 bases between. The CDR3 DNA follows: TGTGCCAGCAGCGTGGGAGCAGATAATTCACCCCTCCACTTT. It codes for CASSVGADNSPLHF.

The rearrangement uses TRBV18 and TRBJ2-7; TRBD2 might be the D (6 bases). Germline CDR1 is KGHSH and CDR2 is LQKENI. V gave up 6 bases and J gave up 0 bases, with 12 bases separating them. The CDR3 is 14 residues long. The DNA for the CDR3 is TGTGCCAGCTCGGCCCAGACTAGCTCCTACGAGCAGTACTTC. This sequence encodes CASSAQTSSYEQYF.

The chain is built from TRBV7-2 and TRBJ1-5; the D gene is possibly TRBD1 (5 bases). The ends were cut back, 5 bases at V and 4 bases at J, with 12 bases in the middle. This CDR3 contains 14 residues. Germline CDR1 reads SGHTA; CDR2 reads FQGNSA. This CDR3 is CASSPNWGNQPQHF. The CDR3 DNA reads TGTGCCAGCAGCCCAAACTGGGGGAATCAGCCCCAGCATTTT.